One and the same sample provided the 30 T cell receptor beta chains below, sequenced in a study of shared clonotypes between healthy human individuals. TCRdb's copy holds only in-frame clones and misses some; the assay was immunoSEQ multiplex PCR. The sample includes 2,500,000 or so clones, roughly 90% of them seen just once. Material: naive CD4+ T cells from PBMCs. The subset denotes: CD45RA+ positively selected. These receptors all stem from a young man in good health. Some clones in this sample may be carry-over from other donors' samples.

This clone was detected once. The rearrangement links TRBV30 to TRBJ2-1; no reliable D call. Germline V gene lookup returns CDR1 GTSNPN and CDR2 SVGIG (reference sequence). V lost 2 bases to trimming and J lost 10 bases, with 18 bases between them. This CDR3 is built from 14 residues. This CDR3 reads CAWSKGTLTMEQFF. The CDR3 coding sequence is TGTGCCTGGAGTAAAGGCACATTAACAATGGAGCAGTTCTTC.

The V call is TRBV14, the J call TRBJ2-2; 10 bases align to TRBD1. This CDR3 region has 17 residues. CDR1 and CDR2 from the germline V gene are SGHDN and FVKESK. V gave up 2 bases and J gave up 4 bases; unmatched junction bases: 7. CDR3 loop: CASSQLRQGAFTGELFF. In DNA, the CDR3 is TGTGCCAGCAGCCAATTACGACAGGGGGCTTTCACCGGGGAGCTGTTTTTT.

The genes are TRBV28 and TRBJ2-5; 13 positions match TRBD2. CDR3 length equals 16 residues. Per germline, CDR1 MDHEN and CDR2 SYDVKM. With 5 bases clipped from V and 5 bases from J, the junction kept 8 bases outside the gene matches. The CDR3 DNA reads as TGTGCCAGCAGTCCGGGACTAGCGGGATTAAGGGAGACCCAGTACTTC. Its translation: CASSPGLAGLRETQYF.

The chain uses TRBV5-1 and TRBJ2-7; 11 bases are a match to TRBD2. V trimming: 0 bases; J trimming: 2 bases; junction bases outside the gene matches: 7. The CDR3 spans 17 residues. Germline CDR1 SGHRS, CDR2 YFSETQ. The CDR3 is CASSLAVTSGTPYEQYF. In nucleotides, the CDR3 is TGCGCCAGCAGCTTGGCGGTGACTAGCGGGACCCCCTACGAGCAGTACTTC.

The V gene is TRBV15, the J gene TRBJ1-2, with TRBD1 matching over 8 bases. The V gene's germline CDR1 is LNHNV and CDR2 YYDKDF (reference sequence). This CDR3 is built from 13 residues. After removal of 3 bases from V and 7 bases from J, the junction contained 4 bases not matched to a gene. CDR3 sequence reads: CATSRNRGGGYTF. The DNA of the CDR3 is TGTGCCACCAGCAGGAACAGGGGGGGTGGCTACACCTTC.

This clone came up a few times. The V call is TRBV30, the J call TRBJ1-5; D gene uncertain. CDR3 length: 14 amino acids. V dropped 0 bases and J dropped 4 bases, with 10 bases sitting between them. Germline V CDR1 and CDR2: GTSNPN, SVGIG (reference sequence). The CDR3 protein is CAWSVGGRNQPQHF. The CDR3 region has the DNA TGTGCCTGGAGTGTTGGAGGTAGAAATCAGCCCCAGCATTTT.

The chain links TRBV5-4 to TRBJ2-1; the match to TRBD2 covers 9 bases. The germline gives CDR1 SGHNT, CDR2 YYREEE (reference sequence). V was pared by 4 bases and J by 6 bases, with 2 bases of the junction left unmatched. This CDR3 region has 13 residues. The chain's CDR3 is CASSAGGPNEQFF. Written as DNA, the CDR3 is TGTGCCAGCAGCGCGGGAGGGCCCAATGAGCAGTTCTTC. Full variable domain (rest looked up from reference TRBV5-4 and TRBJ2-1): ETGVTQSPTHLIKTRGQQVTLRCSSQSGHNTVSWYQQALGQGPQFIFQYYREEENGRGNFPPRFSGLQFPNYSSELNVNALELDDSALYLCASSAGGPNEQFFGPGTRLTVL.

The rearrangement links TRBV7-9 to TRBJ2-6; 9 positions match TRBD2. The CDR3 consists of 16 residues. The J segment lost 2 bases and the V segment lost 3 bases, leaving 2 bases of the junction unmatched. Germline CDR1 and CDR2: SEHNR and FQNEAQ (reference sequence). The CDR3 DNA sequence: TGTGCCAGCAGCTTTAGCGGGAGCGCTGGGGCCAACGTCCTGACTTTC. It encodes CASSFSGSAGANVLTF. The variable domain in full, with the rest retrieved from reference TRBV7-9 and TRBJ2-6, is DTGVSQNPRHKITKRGQNVTFRCDPISEHNRLYWYRQTLGQGPEFLTYFQNEAQLEKSRLLSDRFSAERPKGSFSTLEIQRTEQGDSAMYLCASSFSGSAGANVLTFGAGSRLTVL.

This chain uses TRBV20-1 with TRBJ2-5; D is undetermined. Germline CDR1 and CDR2: DFQATT and SNEGSKA (reference sequence). This CDR3 has 11 residues. V shed 7 bases and J shed 5 bases, with 11 bases lying between them. CDR3 in DNA: TGCAGTGGAAGCGTTGGGGAGACCCAGTACTTC. This sequence encodes CSGSVGETQYF.

The chain links TRBV28 to TRBJ2-5, with D tentatively TRBD1 (6 bases). Germline CDR1 is MDHEN and CDR2 is SYDVKM. The CDR3 runs 16 residues. Trimming removed 1 base at V and 2 bases at J, with 14 bases between. The CDR3 bases are TGTGCCAGCAGTTTATACCTATCGGACAGTCAAGAGACCCAGTACTTC. Translating gives CASSLYLSDSQETQYF.

The rearrangement joins TRBV27 to TRBJ2-6; no clear D gene. V gave up 7 bases and J gave up 15 bases, with 22 bases separating them. This CDR3 contains 14 residues. Germline CDR1 is MNHEY and CDR2 is SMNVEV (reference sequence). The CDR3 DNA sequence: TGTGCCAGCACCCTAAACCGGCAGGATATGGCCCTGACTTTC. Translation gives CASTLNRQDMALTF.

CDR3 DNA: TGCGCCAGCAGCTTGAGTGGGGAAAGGAGGGATGAGCAGTTCTTC. Its translation: CASSLSGERRDEQFF. The chain joins TRBV5-1 to TRBJ2-1, with D tentatively TRBD2 (6 bases). Between the trimmed V and J ends, which lost 1 base and 8 bases, there was a span of 16 bases. The CDR3 is 15 residues long. Germline V CDR1 and CDR2: SGHRS, YFSETQ.

This clone has just a few counts. The chain couples TRBV28 to TRBJ1-2; D is perhaps TRBD1 (5 bases). Trimming cost V 6 bases and J 4 bases, with 15 bases left between them. This CDR3 has 14 residues. The germline CDR1 and CDR2 sequences are MDHEN and SYDVKM. CDR3 sequence: CASRAGGALYGYTF. The DNA of the CDR3 is TGTGCCAGCAGGGCCGGAGGGGCCCTCTATGGCTACACCTTC.

Comment on this clone: The sample carries other DNA sequences with the same CDR3. The chain employs TRBV7-9 and TRBJ2-7; 9 bases are a match to TRBD1. Germline CDR1 SEHNR, CDR2 FQNEAQ (reference sequence). This CDR3 is 14 amino acids long. The J segment lost 2 bases and the V segment lost 5 bases, leaving 4 bases of the junction unmatched. DNA for the CDR3: TGTGCCAGCAGCCCGGGACAGGGAGCCTACGAGCAGTACTTC. This gives the protein CASSPGQGAYEQYF.

This chain joins TRBV6-5 and TRBJ1-2; no clear D gene. Germline V CDR1 and CDR2: MNHEY, SVGAGI. The CDR3 sequence is 13 residues long. The V and J ends lost 0 bases and 8 bases respectively, with 10 bases between them. The CDR3 region has the DNA TGTGCCAGCAGTTACTCGAGACTGGAGGGCTACACCTTC. Protein product: CASSYSRLEGYTF.

This chain joins TRBV5-4 and TRBJ2-7, with TRBD1 matching over 8 bases. Per the germline V gene, CDR1 is SGHNT and CDR2 is YYREEE (reference sequence). The CDR3 is made up of 15 amino acids. The V and J ends lost 5 bases and 1 base, in that order; junction bases with no gene match: 8. DNA for the CDR3: TGTGCCAGCAGTCGCCGGACAGGGCTTTCCTACGAGCAGTACTTC. It specifies CASSRRTGLSYEQYF.

The chain uses TRBV4-2 and TRBJ2-7; 7 bases fit TRBD2. With V trimmed by 4 bases and J by 3 bases, 9 bases remained unmatched. The CDR3 runs to 15 residues. Germline V gives CDR1 LGHNA, CDR2 YNFKEQ. CDR3 protein: CASSRGASGVYEQYF. CDR3 nucleotides: TGTGCCAGCAGCCGGGGTGCTAGCGGCGTCTACGAGCAGTACTTC.

This chain links TRBV28 with TRBJ1-5; unclear D gene. Looked up from germline, CDR1 is MDHEN and CDR2 is SYDVKM. The ends were cut back, 7 bases at V and 5 bases at J, with 18 bases in the middle. The CDR3 totals 15 residues. CDR3 region: CASTYGPRSHQPQHF. The CDR3 DNA follows: TGTGCCAGCACCTATGGACCTCGATCCCATCAGCCCCAGCATTTT.

The chain employs TRBV11-2 and TRBJ1-4; a possible D gene is TRBD1 (5 bases). The CDR3 covers 15 residues. V shed 0 bases and J shed 7 bases, with 12 bases lying between them. Germline loops: CDR1 SGHAT, CDR2 FQNNGV. CDR3 DNA sequence: TGTGCCAGCAGCTTAGATGGGGGGAGTGGTGAAAAACTGTTTTTT. Protein sequence: CASSLDGGSGEKLFF.

The chain recombines TRBV6-1 with TRBJ1-5; the match to TRBD1 covers 7 bases. The V gene's germline CDR1 is MNHNS and CDR2 SASEGT. This CDR3 contains 15 residues. Germline trimming cut 1 base from V and 5 bases from J; bases unmatched to any gene: 5. The CDR3 nucleotides are TGTGCCAGCAGTGAAGGGTACAGGGGAGATCAGCCCCAGCATTTT. Its translation: CASSEGYRGDQPQHF.

As regards this clone: The same CDR3 is also encoded by other DNA sequences in this sample. The chain is built from TRBV4-1 and TRBJ2-2, with D unresolved. V lost 1 base to trimming and J lost 4 bases, with 7 bases between them. The CDR3 consists of 14 residues. Germline CDR1 and CDR2: MGHRA and YSYEKL. CDR3 DNA sequence: TGCGCCAGCAGCCAAGTTGGCAGCACCGGGGAGCTGTTTTTT. Translating it yields CASSQVGSTGELFF.

This clone was picked up one time. This chain connects TRBV19 to TRBJ1-1; the D gene is possibly TRBD1 (5 bases). The germline V gene encodes CDR1 LNHDA and CDR2 SQIVND (reference sequence). Trimming removed 3 bases from V and 10 bases from J, with 18 bases in between. The CDR3 consists of 14 residues. CDR3 nucleotides: TGTGCCAGTAGTATCGCCCGACGGGCCGGGGGAGCTTTCTTT. This translates into CASSIARRAGGAFF.

This clone is a singleton in its sample. The genes are TRBV16 and TRBJ2-3; 10 bases map to TRBD1. The CDR3 contains 15 residues. CDR1 and CDR2 from the germline V gene are KGHSY and FQNENV. After removal of 4 bases from V and 3 bases from J, the junction contained 4 bases not matched to a gene. DNA for the CDR3: TGTGCCAGCAGCCGGCCGGGACAGGGGACAGATACGCAGTATTTT. This codes for CASSRPGQGTDTQYF.

The chain employs TRBV25-1 and TRBJ1-4; TRBD1 is a possible D gene (6 bases). CDR1 and CDR2 from the germline V gene are MGHDK and SYGVNS. Trimming stripped 6 bases from V and 1 base from J, with 12 bases between. The CDR3 runs 15 residues. This CDR3 is CASSPVQGTNEKLFF. The CDR3 nucleotides are TGTGCCAGCAGCCCCGTACAGGGAACTAATGAAAAACTGTTTTTT.

This chain uses TRBV30 with TRBJ2-2; tentative D call: TRBD2 (5 bases). This CDR3 is 15 amino acids long. The V end lost 0 bases, the J end lost 6 bases, and 14 bases lay between the germline ends. Germline loops: CDR1 GTSNPN, CDR2 SVGIG (reference sequence). The CDR3 loop reads CAWSVLLRGSGELFF. CDR3 in DNA: TGTGCCTGGAGTGTACTACTCCGGGGATCCGGGGAGCTGTTTTTT.

The gene calls are TRBV5-1 and TRBJ1-1, with a possible D match to TRBD1 (5 bases). Between the trimmed V and J ends, which lost 4 bases and 3 bases, there was a span of 10 bases. The CDR3 spans 13 residues. From germline, CDR1 is SGHRS and CDR2 YFSETQ. CDR3 loop: CASSPAGDTEAFF. In DNA, the CDR3 is TGCGCCAGCAGCCCAGCGGGGGACACTGAAGCTTTCTTT.

J is TRBJ2-3 and V is TRBV28; D is unresolved. The CDR3 extends over 14 amino acids. V lost 5 bases and J lost 2, with 11 bases in between. Per the germline V gene, CDR1 is MDHEN and CDR2 is SYDVKM. This CDR3 is CASSRADNTDTQYF. The CDR3 DNA reads TGTGCCAGCAGTAGAGCTGATAACACAGATACGCAGTATTTT.

Comments on this clone: Other DNA sequences in the same sample also yield this CDR3. The V call is TRBV28, the J call TRBJ2-7, with D hard to call. Between the trimmed V and J ends, which lost 4 bases and 4 bases, there was a span of 8 bases. CDR1 and CDR2 from the germline V gene are MDHEN and SYDVKM. The CDR3 contains 12 residues. CDR3 in amino acids: CASSSPLYEQYF. CDR3 DNA sequence: TGTGCCAGCAGTTCGCCTCTTTACGAGCAGTACTTC.

The chain couples TRBV28 to TRBJ2-1; TRBD2 aligns across 8 bases. CDR1 and CDR2 (germline): MDHEN, SYDVKM. CDR3 length: 17 residues. Trimming took 2 bases from V and 2 from J; bases not matched to a gene: 8. CDR3: CASSLNSLAGAYNEQFF. The DNA of the CDR3 is TGTGCCAGCAGTTTAAATTCTCTAGCGGGCGCCTACAATGAGCAGTTCTTC.

The chain carries TRBV29-1 and TRBJ2-1; D assignment may be TRBD1 or TRBD2 (5 bases each). The CDR3 length is 14 residues. From germline, CDR1 is SQVTM and CDR2 ANQGSEA. Deletions cut 7 bases from V and 5 bases from J, with 18 bases between. The CDR3 sequence is CSARPGGINNEQFF. The CDR3 nucleotides read TGCAGCGCCCGCCCTGGGGGTATCAACAATGAGCAGTTCTTC.